This entry concerns a single T cell receptor beta chain. This sample was included in a study of blood T cell repertoires in COVID-19. Study in general: Italy, Spain and the United States were the sources of the convalescent and acute COVID-19 samples. From T cells, B-cell-depleted T cells, or PBMCs came the material, which was cDNA or gDNA.

In the original analysis: Quantification of nucleated cells was approximated via reference gene primer amplification. Clones were sequenced by immunoSEQ multiplex PCR, and TCRdb holds only the in-frame ones, with some missing. V and J calls and clone size follow that table, whereas D and trimming were derived from the DNA. This table has more than 95,000 clones, 75% to 85% appearing once. The trim removed 9 bases at V and 4 bases at J, leaving 1 base unmatched. There are 12 residues in the CDR3. Germline values: CDR1 SNHLY, CDR2 FYNNEI. The V gene is TRBV2, the J gene TRBJ1-5, with TRBD1 matching over 9 bases. What was sequenced was peripheral blood. The clonotype originates from a man aged 55-75 years with acute or convalescent COVID-19. The CDR3 loop reads CARQGANQPQHF. The DNA of the CDR3 is TGTGCCAGACAGGGGGCGAATCAGCCCCAGCATTTT. Variable domain in full (rest from reference TRBV2 and TRBJ1-5): EPEVTQTPSHQVTQMGQEVILRCVPISNHLYFYWYRQILGQKVEFLVSFYNNEISEKSEIFDDQFSVERPDGSNFTLKIRSTKLEDSAMYFCARQGANQPQHFGDGTRLSIL.